This TCR beta chain was recorded in a study of beta chain features in type 1 diabetes. On the study more broadly: Examination spanned roughly 110 million sorted cells from all samples.

General study findings and limits: When Type 1 diabetes patients were examined, their TCRB CDR3s proved moderately but significantly shorter in all four CD4+ subsets.

As for this clone: Antigen: not known.

V lost 5 bases and J 9 bases, leaving 17 bases between the germline ends. The CDR3 covers 14 residues. Looked up from germline, CDR1 is SGHNT and CDR2 is YENEEA. Sequenced material consisted of expressed TCRB transcripts (all of the isolated RNA was reverse transcribed). Here immunoSEQ multiplex PCR was the method, and the copy in TCRdb shows in-frame clones only, minus some. The sample includes 970,000 or so clones, 17% of them seen just once. Sequenced: naive CD4+ T cells from blood. The sequence was collected from a woman aged 18-35 years in good health. The V and J genes are TRBV11-3 and TRBJ2-1; TRBD1 or TRBD2 may be the D gene (7 bases each). This CDR3 is CASSKGRGQGEQFF. The CDR3 region has the DNA TGTGCCAGCAGCAAAGGGAGGGGGCAAGGTGAGCAGTTCTTC.